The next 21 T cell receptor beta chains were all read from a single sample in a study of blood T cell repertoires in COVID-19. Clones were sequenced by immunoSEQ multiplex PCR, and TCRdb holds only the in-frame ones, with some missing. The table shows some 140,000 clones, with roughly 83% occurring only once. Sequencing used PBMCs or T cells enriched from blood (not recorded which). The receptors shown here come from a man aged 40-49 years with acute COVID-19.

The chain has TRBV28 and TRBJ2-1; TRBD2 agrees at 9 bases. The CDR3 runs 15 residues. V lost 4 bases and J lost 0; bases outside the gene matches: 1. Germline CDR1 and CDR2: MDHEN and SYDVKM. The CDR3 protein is CASSSRGGSYNEQFF. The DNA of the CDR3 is TGTGCCAGCAGTTCGCGGGGGGGCTCCTACAATGAGCAGTTCTTC.

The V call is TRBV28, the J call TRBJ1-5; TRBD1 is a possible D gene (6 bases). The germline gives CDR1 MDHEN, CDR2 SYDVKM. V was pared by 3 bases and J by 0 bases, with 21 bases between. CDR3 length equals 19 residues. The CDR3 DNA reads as TGTGCCAGCAGTTTCCCTACGGGACACAGGGAGAATAGCAATCAGCCCCAGCATTTT. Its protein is CASSFPTGHRENSNQPQHF. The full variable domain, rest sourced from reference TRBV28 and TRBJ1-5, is DVKVTQSSRYLVKRTGEKVFLECVQDMDHENMFWYRQDPGLGLRLIYFSYDVKMKEKGDIPEGYSVSREKKERFSLILESASTNQTSMYLCASSFPTGHRENSNQPQHFGDGTRLSIL.

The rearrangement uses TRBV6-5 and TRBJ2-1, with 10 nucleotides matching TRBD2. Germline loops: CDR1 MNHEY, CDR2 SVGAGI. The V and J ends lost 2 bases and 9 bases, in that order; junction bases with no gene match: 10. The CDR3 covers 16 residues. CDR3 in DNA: TGTGCCAGCAGTTACGCGCCAGCGGGAGGGCCCCCTGAGCAGTTCTTC. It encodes CASSYAPAGGPPEQFF.

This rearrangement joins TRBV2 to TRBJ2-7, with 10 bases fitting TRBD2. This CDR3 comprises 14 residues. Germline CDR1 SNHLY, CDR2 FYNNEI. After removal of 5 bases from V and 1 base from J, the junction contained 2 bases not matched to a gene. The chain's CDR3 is CASSSSGSSYEQYF. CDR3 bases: TGTGCCAGCAGTTCTAGCGGGAGTTCCTACGAGCAGTACTTC.

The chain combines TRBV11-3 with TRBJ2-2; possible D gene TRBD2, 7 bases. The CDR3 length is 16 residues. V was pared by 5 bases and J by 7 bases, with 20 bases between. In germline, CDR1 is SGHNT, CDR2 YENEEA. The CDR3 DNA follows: TGTGCCAGCAGCCCAACGAGGGGGGGCCGGATCGGGGAGCTGTTTTTT. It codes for CASSPTRGGRIGELFF.

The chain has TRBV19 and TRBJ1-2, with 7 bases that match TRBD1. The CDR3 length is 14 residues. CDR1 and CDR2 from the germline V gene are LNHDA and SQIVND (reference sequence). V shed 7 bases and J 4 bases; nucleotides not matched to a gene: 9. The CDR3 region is CASTPRGLSYGYTF. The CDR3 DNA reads TGTGCCAGTACCCCGAGGGGGCTCTCCTATGGCTACACCTTC.

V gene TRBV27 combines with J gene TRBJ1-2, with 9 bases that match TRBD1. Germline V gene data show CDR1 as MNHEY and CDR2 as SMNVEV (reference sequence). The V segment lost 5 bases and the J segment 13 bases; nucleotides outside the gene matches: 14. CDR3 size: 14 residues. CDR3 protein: CASSPTKGQGRCTF. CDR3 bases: TGTGCCAGCAGTCCCACAAAGGGACAGGGTCGATGCACCTTC.

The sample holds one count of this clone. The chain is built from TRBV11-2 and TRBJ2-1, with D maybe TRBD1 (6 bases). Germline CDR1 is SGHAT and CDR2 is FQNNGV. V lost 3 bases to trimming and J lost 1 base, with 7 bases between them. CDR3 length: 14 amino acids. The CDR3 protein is CASSFTGSYNEQFF. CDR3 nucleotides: TGTGCCAGCAGCTTCACAGGGTCCTACAATGAGCAGTTCTTC.

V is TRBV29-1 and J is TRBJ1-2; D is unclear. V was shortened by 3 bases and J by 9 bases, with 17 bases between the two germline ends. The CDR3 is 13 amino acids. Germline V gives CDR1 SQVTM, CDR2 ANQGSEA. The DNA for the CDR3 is TGCAGCGTTGATTTGGCAGGTGGGAGTAGCTACACCTTC. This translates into CSVDLAGGSSYTF.

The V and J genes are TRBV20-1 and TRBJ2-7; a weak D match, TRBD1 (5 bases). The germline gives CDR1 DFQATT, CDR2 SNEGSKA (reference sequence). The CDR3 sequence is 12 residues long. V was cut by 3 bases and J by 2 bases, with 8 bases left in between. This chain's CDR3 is CSASADTYEQYF. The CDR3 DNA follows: TGCAGTGCTAGTGCGGACACCTACGAGCAGTACTTC.

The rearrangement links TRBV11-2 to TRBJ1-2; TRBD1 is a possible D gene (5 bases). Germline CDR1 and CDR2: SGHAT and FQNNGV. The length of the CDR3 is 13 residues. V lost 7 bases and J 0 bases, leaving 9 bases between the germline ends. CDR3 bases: TGTGCCAGCACCCCAGGGACTAACTATGGCTACACCTTC. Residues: CASTPGTNYGYTF. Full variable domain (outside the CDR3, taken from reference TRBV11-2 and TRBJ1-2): EAGVAQSPRYKIIEKRQSVAFWCNPISGHATLYWYQQILGQGPKLLIQFQNNGVVDDSQLPKDRFSAERLKGVDSTLKIQPAKLEDSAVYLCASTPGTNYGYTFGSGTRLTVV.

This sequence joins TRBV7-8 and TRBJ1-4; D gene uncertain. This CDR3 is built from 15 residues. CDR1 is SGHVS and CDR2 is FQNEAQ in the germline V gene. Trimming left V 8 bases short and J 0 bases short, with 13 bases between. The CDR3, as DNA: TGTGCCAGCTTGGGGAGCTTTGCAACTAATGAAAAACTGTTTTTT. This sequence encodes CASLGSFATNEKLFF.

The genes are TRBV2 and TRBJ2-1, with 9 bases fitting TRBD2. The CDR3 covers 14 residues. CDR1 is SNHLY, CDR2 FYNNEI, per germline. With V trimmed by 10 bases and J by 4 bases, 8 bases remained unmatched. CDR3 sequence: CATSTSGLYNEQFF. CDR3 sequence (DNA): TGTGCCACCTCGACTAGCGGACTATACAATGAGCAGTTCTTC.

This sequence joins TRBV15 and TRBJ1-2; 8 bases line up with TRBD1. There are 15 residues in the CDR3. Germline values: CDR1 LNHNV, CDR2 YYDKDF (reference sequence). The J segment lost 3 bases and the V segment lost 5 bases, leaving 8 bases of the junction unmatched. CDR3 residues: CATSARDRGDYGYTF. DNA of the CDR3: TGTGCCACCAGCGCCCGAGACAGGGGCGACTATGGCTACACCTTC.

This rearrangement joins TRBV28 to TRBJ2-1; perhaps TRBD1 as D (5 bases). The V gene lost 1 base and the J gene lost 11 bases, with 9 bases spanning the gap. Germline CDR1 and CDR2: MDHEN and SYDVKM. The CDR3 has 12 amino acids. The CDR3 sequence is CASSLYQGKQFF. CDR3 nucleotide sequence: TGTGCCAGCAGTTTATACCAGGGTAAGCAGTTCTTC.

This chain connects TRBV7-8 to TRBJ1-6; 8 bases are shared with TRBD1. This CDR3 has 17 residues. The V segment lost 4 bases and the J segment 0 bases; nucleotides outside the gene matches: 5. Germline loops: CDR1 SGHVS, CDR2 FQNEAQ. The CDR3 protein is CASSSRQGSSYNSPLHF. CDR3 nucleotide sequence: TGTGCCAGCAGCTCCCGACAGGGGAGCTCCTATAATTCACCCCTCCACTTT.

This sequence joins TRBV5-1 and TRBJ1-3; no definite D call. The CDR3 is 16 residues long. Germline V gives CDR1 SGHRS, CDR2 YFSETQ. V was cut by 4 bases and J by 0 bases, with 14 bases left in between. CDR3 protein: CASSPSAVYSGNTIYF. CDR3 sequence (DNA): TGCGCCAGCAGCCCGAGTGCCGTCTACTCTGGAAACACCATATATTTT. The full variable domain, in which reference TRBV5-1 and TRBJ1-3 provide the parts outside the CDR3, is KAGVTQTPRYLIKTRGQQVTLSCSPISGHRSVSWYQQTPGQGLQFLFEYFSETQRNKGNFPGRFSGRQFSNSRSEMNVSTLELGDSALYLCASSPSAVYSGNTIYFGEGSWLTVV.

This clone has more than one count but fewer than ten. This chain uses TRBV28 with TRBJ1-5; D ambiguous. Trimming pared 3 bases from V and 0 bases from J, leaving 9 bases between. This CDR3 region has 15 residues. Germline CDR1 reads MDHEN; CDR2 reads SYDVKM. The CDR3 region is CASSFHGDSNQPQHF. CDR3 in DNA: TGTGCCAGCAGTTTCCACGGGGATAGCAATCAGCCCCAGCATTTT.

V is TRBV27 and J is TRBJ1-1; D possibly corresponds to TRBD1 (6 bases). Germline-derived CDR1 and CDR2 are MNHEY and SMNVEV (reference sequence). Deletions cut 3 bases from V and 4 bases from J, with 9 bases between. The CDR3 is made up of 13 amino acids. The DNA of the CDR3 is TGTGCCAGCAGTTTGGGGGCTGGCACTGAAGCTTTCTTT. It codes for CASSLGAGTEAFF.

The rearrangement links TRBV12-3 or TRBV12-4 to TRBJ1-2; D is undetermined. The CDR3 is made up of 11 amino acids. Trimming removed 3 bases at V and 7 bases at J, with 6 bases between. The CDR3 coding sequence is TGTGCCAGCAGTTTTAGTGGTGGCTACACCTTC. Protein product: CASSFSGGYTF.

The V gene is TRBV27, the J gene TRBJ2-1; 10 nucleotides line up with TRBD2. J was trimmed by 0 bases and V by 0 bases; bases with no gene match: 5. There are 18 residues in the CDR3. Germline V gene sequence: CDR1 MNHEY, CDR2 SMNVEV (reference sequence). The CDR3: CASSLSGAGGPSYNEQFF. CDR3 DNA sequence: TGTGCCAGCAGTTTATCGGGAGCGGGAGGGCCCTCCTACAATGAGCAGTTCTTC.